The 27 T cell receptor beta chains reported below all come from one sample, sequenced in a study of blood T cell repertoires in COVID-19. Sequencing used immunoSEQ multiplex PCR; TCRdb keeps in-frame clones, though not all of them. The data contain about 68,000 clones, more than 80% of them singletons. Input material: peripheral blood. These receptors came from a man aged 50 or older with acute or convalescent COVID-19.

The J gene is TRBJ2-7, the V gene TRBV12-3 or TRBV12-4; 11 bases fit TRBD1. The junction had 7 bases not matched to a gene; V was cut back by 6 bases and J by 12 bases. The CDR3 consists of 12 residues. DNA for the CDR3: TGTGCCAGCAGCCAGGACAGGGGGCGGACGTACTTC. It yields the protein CASSQDRGRTYF.

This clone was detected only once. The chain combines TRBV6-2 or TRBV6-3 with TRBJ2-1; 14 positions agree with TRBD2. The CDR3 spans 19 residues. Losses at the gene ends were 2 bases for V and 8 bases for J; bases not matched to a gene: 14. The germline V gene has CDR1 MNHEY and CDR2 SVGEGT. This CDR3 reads CASSYPLPRLAGGPDEQFF. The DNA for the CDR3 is TGTGCCAGCAGTTACCCTCTTCCTCGACTAGCGGGAGGGCCGGATGAGCAGTTCTTC.

CDR3 DNA sequence: TGTGCCAGCAGCCCTTTAGCGGGAGCGGGCACCGGGGAGCTGTTTTTT. Its protein is CASSPLAGAGTGELFF. The chain uses TRBV14 and TRBJ2-2; 9 bases fit TRBD2. The CDR3 totals 16 residues. Unmatched junction bases numbered 7, after V lost 4 bases and J lost 4 bases. Germline V gene lookup returns CDR1 SGHDN and CDR2 FVKESK.

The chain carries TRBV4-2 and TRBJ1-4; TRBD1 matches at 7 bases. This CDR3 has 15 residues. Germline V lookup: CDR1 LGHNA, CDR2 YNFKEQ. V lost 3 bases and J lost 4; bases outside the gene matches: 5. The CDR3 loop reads CASSHGDSSNEKLFF. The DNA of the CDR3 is TGTGCCAGCAGCCATGGGGACAGCAGTAATGAAAAACTGTTTTTT.

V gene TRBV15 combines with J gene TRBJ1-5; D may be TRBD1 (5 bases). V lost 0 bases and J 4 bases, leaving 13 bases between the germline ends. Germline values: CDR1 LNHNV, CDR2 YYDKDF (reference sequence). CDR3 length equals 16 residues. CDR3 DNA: TGTGCCACCAGCAGAGATCGGGGCGGGATGAATCAGCCCCAGCATTTT. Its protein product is CATSRDRGGMNQPQHF. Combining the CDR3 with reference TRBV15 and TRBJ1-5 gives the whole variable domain DAMVIQNPRYQVTQFGKPVTLSCSQTLNHNVMYWYQQKSSQAPKLLFHYYDKDFNNEADTPDNFQSRRPNTSFCFLDIRSPGLGDTAMYLCATSRDRGGMNQPQHFGDGTRLSIL.

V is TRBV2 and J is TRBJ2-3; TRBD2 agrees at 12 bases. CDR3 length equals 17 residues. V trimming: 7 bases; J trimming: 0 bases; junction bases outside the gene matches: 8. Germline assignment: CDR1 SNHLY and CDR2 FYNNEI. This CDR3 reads CASKSGLAGSSTDTQYF. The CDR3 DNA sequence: TGTGCCAGCAAATCAGGACTAGCGGGGTCCAGCACAGATACGCAGTATTTT.

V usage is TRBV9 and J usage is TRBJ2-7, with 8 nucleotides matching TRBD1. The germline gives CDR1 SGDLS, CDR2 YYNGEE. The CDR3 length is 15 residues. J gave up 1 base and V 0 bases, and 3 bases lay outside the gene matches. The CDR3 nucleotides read TGTGCCAGCAGCGTAGGTCAGGGGGCTTCCTACGAGCAGTACTTC. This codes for CASSVGQGASYEQYF. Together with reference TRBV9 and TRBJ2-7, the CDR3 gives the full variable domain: DSGVTQTPKHLITATGQRVTLRCSPRSGDLSVYWYQQSLDQGLQFLIQYYNGEERAKGNILERFSAQQFPDLHSELNLSSLELGDSALYFCASSVGQGASYEQYFGPGTRLTVT.

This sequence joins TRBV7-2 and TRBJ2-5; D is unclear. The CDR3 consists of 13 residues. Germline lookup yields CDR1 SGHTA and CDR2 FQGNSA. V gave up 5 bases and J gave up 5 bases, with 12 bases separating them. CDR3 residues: CASSASRWETQYF. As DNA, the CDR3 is TGTGCCAGCAGCGCCTCGCGGTGGGAGACCCAGTACTTC.

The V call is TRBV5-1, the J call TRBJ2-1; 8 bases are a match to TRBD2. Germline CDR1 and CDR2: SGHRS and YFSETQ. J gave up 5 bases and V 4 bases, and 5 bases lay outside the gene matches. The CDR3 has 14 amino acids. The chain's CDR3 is CASSAGLGNNEQFF. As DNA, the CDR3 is TGCGCCAGCAGCGCGGGACTAGGCAACAATGAGCAGTTCTTC.

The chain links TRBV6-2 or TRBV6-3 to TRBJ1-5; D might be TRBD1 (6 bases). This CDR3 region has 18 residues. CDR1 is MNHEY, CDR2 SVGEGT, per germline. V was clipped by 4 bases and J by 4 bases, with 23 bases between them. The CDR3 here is CASSLNHRDRKGNQPQHF. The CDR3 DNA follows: TGTGCCAGCAGTTTGAACCACAGGGATCGGAAGGGTAATCAGCCCCAGCATTTT.

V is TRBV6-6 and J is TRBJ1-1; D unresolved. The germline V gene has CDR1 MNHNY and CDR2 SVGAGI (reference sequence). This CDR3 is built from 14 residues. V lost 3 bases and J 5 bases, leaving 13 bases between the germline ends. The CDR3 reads CASSYERTGTEAFF. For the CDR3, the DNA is TGTGCCAGCAGTTATGAACGTACGGGGACTGAAGCTTTCTTT.

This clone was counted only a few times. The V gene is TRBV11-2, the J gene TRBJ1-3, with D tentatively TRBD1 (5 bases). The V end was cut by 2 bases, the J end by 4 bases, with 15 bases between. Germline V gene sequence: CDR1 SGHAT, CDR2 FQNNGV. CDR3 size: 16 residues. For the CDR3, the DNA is TGTGCCAGCAGCTTACTTGGGCAGGGTGTCGGAAACACCATATATTTT. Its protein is CASSLLGQGVGNTIYF.

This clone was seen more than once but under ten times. In nucleotides, the CDR3 is TGCGCCAGCAGCTTTGCCGTGAGGTCTAGCACAGATACGCAGTATTTT. This codes for CASSFAVRSSTDTQYF. The chain uses TRBV5-1 and TRBJ2-3; D gene ambiguous. CDR1 is SGHRS, CDR2 YFSETQ, per germline. The CDR3 length is 16 residues. Trimming took off 2 bases at V and 0 bases at J, with 13 bases between the two ends.

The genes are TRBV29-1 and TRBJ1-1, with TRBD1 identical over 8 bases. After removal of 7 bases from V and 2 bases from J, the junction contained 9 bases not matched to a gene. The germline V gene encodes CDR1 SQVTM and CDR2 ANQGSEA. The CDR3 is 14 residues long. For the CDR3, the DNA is TGCAGCGCGGGGGACAGGCCCCCCAACACTGAAGCTTTCTTT. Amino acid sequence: CSAGDRPPNTEAFF.

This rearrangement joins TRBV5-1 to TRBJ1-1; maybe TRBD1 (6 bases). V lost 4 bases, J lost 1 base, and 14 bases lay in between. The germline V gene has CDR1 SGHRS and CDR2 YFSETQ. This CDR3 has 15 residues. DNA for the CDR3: TGCGCCAGCAGCAACCGGACAGCGAAGAACACTGAAGCTTTCTTT. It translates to CASSNRTAKNTEAFF.

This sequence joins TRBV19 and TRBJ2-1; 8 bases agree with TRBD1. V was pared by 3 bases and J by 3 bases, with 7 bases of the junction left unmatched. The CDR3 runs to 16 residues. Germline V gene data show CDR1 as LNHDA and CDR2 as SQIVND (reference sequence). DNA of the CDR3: TGTGCCAGTAGTATTCCAGGGGGCGCGTTCTACAATGAGCAGTTCTTC. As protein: CASSIPGGAFYNEQFF.

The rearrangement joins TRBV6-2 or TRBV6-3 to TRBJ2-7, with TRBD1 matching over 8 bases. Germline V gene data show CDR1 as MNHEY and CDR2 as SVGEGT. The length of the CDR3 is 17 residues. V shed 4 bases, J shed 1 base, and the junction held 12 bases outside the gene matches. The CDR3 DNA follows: TGTGCCAGCAGTTCACCCCCAGGGGGCGATCGGTCCTACGAGCAGTACGTC. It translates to CASSSPPGGDRSYEQYV.

CDR3 amino acids: CASTQTSTGELFF. In nucleotides, the CDR3 is TGTGCCAGCACCCAAACAAGCACCGGGGAGCTGTTTTTT. The chain carries TRBV28 and TRBJ2-2; D gene unclear. The CDR3 totals 13 residues. Germline V gene data show CDR1 as MDHEN and CDR2 as SYDVKM. Trimming took off 7 bases at V and 4 bases at J, with 10 bases between the two ends.

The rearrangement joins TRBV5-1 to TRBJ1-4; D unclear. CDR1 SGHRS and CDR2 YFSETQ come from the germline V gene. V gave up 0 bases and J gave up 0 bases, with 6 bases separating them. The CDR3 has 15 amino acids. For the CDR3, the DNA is TGCGCCAGCAGCTTGGCGCACTCAACTAATGAAAAACTGTTTTTT. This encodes CASSLAHSTNEKLFF.

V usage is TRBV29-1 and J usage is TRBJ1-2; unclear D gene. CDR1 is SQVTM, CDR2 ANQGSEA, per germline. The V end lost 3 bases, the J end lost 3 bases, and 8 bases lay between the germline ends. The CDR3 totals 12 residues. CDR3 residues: CSVDSTYYGYTF. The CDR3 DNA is TGCAGCGTTGACAGTACCTACTATGGCTACACCTTC.

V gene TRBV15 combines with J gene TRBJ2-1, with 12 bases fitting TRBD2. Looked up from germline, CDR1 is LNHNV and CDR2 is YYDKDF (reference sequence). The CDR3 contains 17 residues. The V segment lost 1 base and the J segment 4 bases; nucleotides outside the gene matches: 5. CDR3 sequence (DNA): TGTGCCACCAGCAGAGCCTCTAGCGGGAGGGTTTACAATGAGCAGTTCTTC. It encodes CATSRASSGRVYNEQFF.

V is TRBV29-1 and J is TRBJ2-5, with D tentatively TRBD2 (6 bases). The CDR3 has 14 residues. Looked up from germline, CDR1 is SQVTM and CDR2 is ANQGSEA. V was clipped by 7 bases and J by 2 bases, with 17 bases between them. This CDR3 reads CSAGSSAGQETQYF. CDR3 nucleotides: TGCAGCGCTGGTTCTAGCGCGGGGCAAGAGACCCAGTACTTC.

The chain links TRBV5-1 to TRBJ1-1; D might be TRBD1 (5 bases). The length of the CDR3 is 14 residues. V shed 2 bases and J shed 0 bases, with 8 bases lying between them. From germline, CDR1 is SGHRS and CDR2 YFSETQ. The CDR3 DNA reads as TGCGCCAGCAGCTTCGACAGTTTGAACACTGAAGCTTTCTTT. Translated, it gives CASSFDSLNTEAFF.

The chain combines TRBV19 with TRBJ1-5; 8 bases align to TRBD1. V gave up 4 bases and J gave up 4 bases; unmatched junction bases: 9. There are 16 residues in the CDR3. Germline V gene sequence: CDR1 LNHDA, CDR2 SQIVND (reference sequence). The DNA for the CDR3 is TGTGCCAGTAGTACTAAAAGGACAGGGAAAAATCAGCCCCAGCATTTT. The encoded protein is CASSTKRTGKNQPQHF.

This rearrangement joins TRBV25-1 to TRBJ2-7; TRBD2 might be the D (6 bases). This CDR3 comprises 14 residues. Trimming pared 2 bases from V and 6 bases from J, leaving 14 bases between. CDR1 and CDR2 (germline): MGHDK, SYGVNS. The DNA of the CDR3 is TGTGCCAGCAGTGAAGGAGGGCAGTTCAGCGAGCAGTACTTC. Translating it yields CASSEGGQFSEQYF.

The CDR3 protein is CASSQDPRRVSPLNQPQHF. CDR3 sequence (DNA): TGTGCCAGCAGCCAAGATCCTCGTCGGGTGTCCCCGCTTAATCAGCCCCAGCATTTT. The chain joins TRBV4-2 to TRBJ1-5; D remains unclear. The V gene's germline CDR1 is LGHNA and CDR2 YNFKEQ. The CDR3 consists of 19 residues. Trimming removed 0 bases from V and 4 bases from J, with 22 bases in between.

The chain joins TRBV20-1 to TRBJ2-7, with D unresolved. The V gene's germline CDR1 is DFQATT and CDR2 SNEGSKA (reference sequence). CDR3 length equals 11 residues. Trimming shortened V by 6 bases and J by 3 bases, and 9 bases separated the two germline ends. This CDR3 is CSAIDNYEQYF. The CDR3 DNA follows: TGCAGTGCGATAGACAACTACGAGCAGTACTTC.